The T cell receptor beta chain described here comes from a study of OX40 agonist ivuxolimab in advanced cancers. Method: immunoSEQ multiplex PCR; TCRdb's copy keeps in-frame clones and lacks some. Among 25,000 to 35,000 clones, over 75% were seen once, and the ten largest hold 13% to 15%. Germline loops: CDR1 SGDLS, CDR2 YYNGEE. The CDR3 runs 12 residues. The germline V and J ends were trimmed by 7 bases and 0 bases, with 4 bases remaining between them. This specimen was CD4+ or CD8+ T cells sorted from blood, taken in a trial of the OX40 agonist ivuxolimab. The chain is built from TRBV9 and TRBJ1-4; D is undetermined. The clonotype comes from an adult with an advanced solid tumor such as melanoma, head and neck, liver or kidney cancer. The CDR3 DNA is TGTGCCAGCTCTGCAACTAATGAAAAACTGTTTTTT. Protein: CASSATNEKLFF. The full variable domain, in which reference TRBV9 and TRBJ1-4 provide the parts outside the CDR3, is DSGVTQTPKHLITATGQRVTLRCSPRSGDLSVYWYQQSLDQGLQFLIQYYNGEERAKGNILERFSAQQFPDLHSELNLSSLELGDSALYFCASSATNEKLFFGSGTQLSVL.